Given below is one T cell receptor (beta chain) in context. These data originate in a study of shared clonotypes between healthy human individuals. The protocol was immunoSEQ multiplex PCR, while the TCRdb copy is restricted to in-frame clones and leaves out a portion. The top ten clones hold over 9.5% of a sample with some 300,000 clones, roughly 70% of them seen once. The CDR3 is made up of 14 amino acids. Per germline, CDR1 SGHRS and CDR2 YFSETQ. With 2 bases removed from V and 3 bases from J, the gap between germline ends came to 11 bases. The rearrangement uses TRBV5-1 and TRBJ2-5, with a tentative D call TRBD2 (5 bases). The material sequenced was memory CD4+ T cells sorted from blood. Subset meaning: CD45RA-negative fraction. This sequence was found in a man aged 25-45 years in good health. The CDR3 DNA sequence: TGCGCCAGCAGCTTTGAGGGATGGGAAGAGACCCAGTACTTC. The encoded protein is CASSFEGWEETQYF.